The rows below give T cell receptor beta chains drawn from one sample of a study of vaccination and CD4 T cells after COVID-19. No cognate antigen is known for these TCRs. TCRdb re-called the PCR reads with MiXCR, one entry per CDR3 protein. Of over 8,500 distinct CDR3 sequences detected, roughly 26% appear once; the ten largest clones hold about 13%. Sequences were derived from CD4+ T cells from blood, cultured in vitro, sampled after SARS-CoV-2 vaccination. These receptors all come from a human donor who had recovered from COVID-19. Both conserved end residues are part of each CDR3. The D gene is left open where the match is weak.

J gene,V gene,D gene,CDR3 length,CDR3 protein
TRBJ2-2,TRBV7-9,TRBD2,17,CASSLASLGRLTGELFF
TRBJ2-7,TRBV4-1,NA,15,CASSQVWGNPYEQYF
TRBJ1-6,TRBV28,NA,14,CASSLSEYNSPLHF
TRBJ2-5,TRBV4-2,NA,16,CASSQGAPGDRETQYF
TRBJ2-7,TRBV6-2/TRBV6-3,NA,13,CASSRQQGLEQYF
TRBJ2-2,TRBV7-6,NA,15,CASSLDHANTGELFF
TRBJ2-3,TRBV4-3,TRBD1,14,CASSQDRGTDTQYF
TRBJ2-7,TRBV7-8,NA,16,CASSSQGAVEYYEQYF
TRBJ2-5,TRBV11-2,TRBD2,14,CASSLTSGPETQYF
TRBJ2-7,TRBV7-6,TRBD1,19,CASSPMGTGGLTTPYEQYF
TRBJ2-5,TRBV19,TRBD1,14,CASSSTGRSETQYF
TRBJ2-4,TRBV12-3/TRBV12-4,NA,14,CASTPNRGKNIQYF
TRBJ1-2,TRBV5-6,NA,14,CASSRGTSNYGYTF
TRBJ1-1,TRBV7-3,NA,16,CASSLRAGAVNTEAFF
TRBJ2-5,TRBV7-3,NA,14,CASSPQGGGETQYF
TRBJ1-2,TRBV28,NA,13,CASSLTDIYGYTF
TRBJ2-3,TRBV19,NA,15,CASLKGPSTTDTQYF
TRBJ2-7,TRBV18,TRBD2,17,CASSPTLGTSGSYEQYF
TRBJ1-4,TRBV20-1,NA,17,CSARDRQGISTNEKLFF
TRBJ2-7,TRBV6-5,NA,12,CASSYLAGEQYF
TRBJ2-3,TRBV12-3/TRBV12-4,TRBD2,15,CASNTLAGALGTQYF
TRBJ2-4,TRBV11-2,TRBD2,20,CASSSAPGLAGSLAKNIQYF
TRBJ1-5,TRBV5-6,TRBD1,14,CASSVQGLNQPQHF
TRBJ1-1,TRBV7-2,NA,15,CASSLQTGLRAEAFF
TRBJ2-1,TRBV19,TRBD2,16,CASSGGPSGRIFEQFF
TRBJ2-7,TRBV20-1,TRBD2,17,CSAQTALGLAGAGEQYF
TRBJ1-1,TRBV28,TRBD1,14,CASSTTGMGPEAFF
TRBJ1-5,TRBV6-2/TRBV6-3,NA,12,CASSLPNQPQHF
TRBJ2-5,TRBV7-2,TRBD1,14,CATQPGQLKETQYF
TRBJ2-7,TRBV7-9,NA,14,CASSPRAQVNEQYF
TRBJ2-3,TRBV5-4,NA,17,CASSLDLGNSRPDTQYF
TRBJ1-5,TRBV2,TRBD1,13,CASKTGNNQPQHF
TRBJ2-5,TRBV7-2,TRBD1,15,CASSLTRGRIETQYF
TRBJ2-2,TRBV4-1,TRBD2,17,CASSRLGTSGRAGELFF
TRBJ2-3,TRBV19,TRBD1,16,CASSTRQGPSTDTQYF